Below, 9 T cell receptor beta chains from the same sample are listed, as sequenced in a study of CD8 T cells in ankylosing spondylitis. TCRdb re-analysed the 5' RACE reads in MiXCR, keeping a single row per CDR3 protein. The sample gives approximately 240,000 distinct CDR3 sequences, roughly 25% of which show up once; 0.5% to 0.65% is in the top ten. The sample comprised blood, either unsorted or a sorted T cell fraction (not recorded which). The receptors originated from a male donor with ankylosing spondylitis or in good health (not recorded which).

Details on this clonotype: Given a much more abundant clone one base away, this may be a read error. The chain joins TRBV12-3 or TRBV12-4 to TRBJ2-2; weak D call: TRBD2 (5 bases). There are 15 residues in the CDR3. Trimming removed 7 bases at V and 5 bases at J, with 17 bases between. CDR3 DNA: TGTGCCAGCACTTCTCAAGGTCGGGGTACCGGGGAGCTGTTTTTT. Translated: CASTSQGRGTGELFF.

This clonotype was picked up many times. V is TRBV28 and J is TRBJ1-1; D ambiguous. V lost 5 bases and J lost 3, with 10 bases in between. The CDR3 is 13 residues long. In germline, CDR1 is MDHEN, CDR2 SYDVKM. CDR3 in DNA: TGTGCCAGCAGTCTACTCCTTTACACTGAAGCTTTCTTT. This gives the protein CASSLLLYTEAFF.

This clonotype was observed a handful of times. The rearrangement links TRBV12-3 or TRBV12-4 to TRBJ2-7; 8 bases match TRBD1. The CDR3 totals 14 residues. With V trimmed by 5 bases and J by 1 base, 4 bases remained unmatched. CDR3 region: CASSARDRSYEQYF. CDR3 bases: TGTGCCAGCAGTGCCCGGGACAGGTCCTACGAGCAGTACTTC.

The chain has TRBV12-3 or TRBV12-4 and TRBJ2-1; 13 nucleotides align to TRBD2. Trimming took 4 bases from V and 4 from J; bases not matched to a gene: 7. The CDR3 runs 17 residues. The CDR3 protein is CASSSRTSGGPYNEQFF. CDR3 bases: TGTGCCAGCAGTTCCCGGACTAGCGGGGGACCATACAATGAGCAGTTCTTC.

This clonotype has a handful of counts. The rearrangement links TRBV11-2 to TRBJ1-2; 7 nucleotides align to TRBD1. The CDR3 loop spans 14 amino acids. The V segment lost 1 base and the J segment 4 bases; nucleotides outside the gene matches: 3. Looked up from germline, CDR1 is SGHAT and CDR2 is FQNNGV. CDR3 loop: CASSLGGGAYGYTF. Here the CDR3 DNA reads TGTGCCAGCAGCTTAGGAGGGGGCGCCTATGGCTACACCTTC.

This rearrangement joins TRBV20-1 to TRBJ2-2, with D possibly TRBD2 on 6 matching bases. This CDR3 has 11 residues. The germline V and J ends were trimmed by 6 bases and 13 bases, with 15 bases remaining between them. CDR1 and CDR2 from the germline V gene are DFQATT and SNEGSKA (reference sequence). The CDR3 region has the DNA TGCAGTGCAAAAACGGGGGTCTGGCTGTTTTTT. Its protein product is CSAKTGVWLFF.

Note on this clonotype: A much larger clone is a single base away; this may be a read error. This chain uses TRBV24-1 with TRBJ2-5; TRBD2 matches at 8 bases. Germline CDR1 is KGHDR and CDR2 is SFDVKD. This CDR3 spans 15 amino acids. The DNA of the CDR3 is TGTGCCACCAGTGATTTGCGCCCGGGAGGGGAGACCAAGTACTTC. Translated: CATSDLRPGGETKYF.

The chain employs TRBV6-1 and TRBJ1-2, with no clear D. Germline V lookup: CDR1 MNHNS, CDR2 SASEGT. With 6 bases removed from V and 1 base from J, the gap between germline ends came to 12 bases. The CDR3 consists of 14 residues. CDR3 loop: CASRSDILNYGYTF. CDR3 nucleotide sequence: TGTGCCAGCAGGAGCGACATTCTTAACTATGGCTACACCTTC.

The J gene is TRBJ2-7, the V gene TRBV20-1, with D possibly TRBD1 on 5 matching bases. V was clipped by 2 bases and J by 0 bases, with 11 bases between them. CDR3 length: 14 residues. CDR1 and CDR2 from the germline V gene are DFQATT and SNEGSKA (reference sequence). CDR3 DNA: TGCAGTGCTAGACCTCCTCAGGGCTCCTACGAGCAGTACTTC. Translation: CSARPPQGSYEQYF.